One and the same sample provided the 26 T cell receptor beta chains below, sequenced in a study of OX40 agonist ivuxolimab in advanced cancers. Sequenced by immunoSEQ multiplex PCR; TCRdb stores in-frame clones only, minus some. The sample lists about 73,000 clones, around nine tenths occurring once. This sample comprised CD4+ or CD8+ T cells sorted from blood, obtained in a trial of the OX40 agonist ivuxolimab. Receptors originate from an adult with an advanced solid tumor such as melanoma, head and neck, liver or kidney cancer.

This sequence joins TRBV2 and TRBJ2-7; TRBD1 matches at 8 bases. The CDR3 covers 13 residues. V shed 4 bases, J shed 4 bases, and the junction held 3 bases outside the gene matches. The germline V gene has CDR1 SNHLY and CDR2 FYNNEI. The CDR3 nucleotides are TGTGCCAGCAGTGTAACAGGGGGGTACGAGCAGTACTTC. It specifies CASSVTGGYEQYF.

The chain joins TRBV27 to TRBJ2-5; no reliable D call. The CDR3 sequence is 13 residues long. V dropped 5 bases and J dropped 1 base, with 8 bases sitting between them. CDR1 MNHEY and CDR2 SMNVEV come from the germline V gene (reference sequence). CDR3 sequence: CASSLQIQETQYF. CDR3 bases: TGTGCCAGCAGTCTCCAAATCCAAGAGACCCAGTACTTC.

V is TRBV18 and J is TRBJ2-5; 9 bases align to TRBD2. This CDR3 is 14 amino acids long. V dropped 6 bases and J dropped 4; count of bases not matched to a gene: 6. CDR1 KGHSH and CDR2 LQKENI come from the germline V gene. The CDR3 protein is CASSISGRGETQYF. The CDR3 DNA sequence: TGTGCCAGCTCTATTAGCGGGAGAGGAGAGACCCAGTACTTC.

The chain links TRBV19 to TRBJ2-1; weak D call: TRBD2 (5 bases). The CDR3 sequence is 15 residues long. V lost 6 bases and J 5 bases, leaving 17 bases between the germline ends. The germline V gene has CDR1 LNHDA and CDR2 SQIVND (reference sequence). In DNA form, the CDR3 reads TGTGCCAGTAGGCCCAGCGGAGACAACCACAATGAGCAGTTCTTC. Residues: CASRPSGDNHNEQFF. Full variable domain (rest looked up from reference TRBV19 and TRBJ2-1): DGGITQSPKYLFRKEGQNVTLSCEQNLNHDAMYWYRQDPGQGLRLIYYSQIVNDFQKGDIAEGYSVSREKKESFPLTVTSAQKNPTAFYLCASRPSGDNHNEQFFGPGTRLTVL.

Notes on this clone: A junction boundary mismatches the germline segment, possibly from a read error. J is TRBJ1-6 and V is TRBV20-1; D is possibly TRBD1 (6 bases). Germline V gene lookup returns CDR1 DFQATT and CDR2 SNEGSKA (reference sequence). The CDR3 extends over 10 amino acids. CDR3 sequence (DNA): TGCAGTGCTACCCTGCGGGGGCCGACCTTT. Encoded protein: CSATLRGPTF.

This clone has more than one count but fewer than ten. J is TRBJ2-3 and V is TRBV5-1, with TRBD2 matching over 12 bases. V was clipped by 4 bases and J by 4 bases; unmatched bases: 1. The CDR3 is made up of 14 amino acids. Germline V gives CDR1 SGHRS, CDR2 YFSETQ. The CDR3 here is CASSLAGGPDTQYF. CDR3 sequence (DNA): TGCGCCAGCAGCCTAGCGGGAGGGCCAGATACGCAGTATTTT. Using reference TRBV5-1 and TRBJ2-3 for the parts outside the CDR3, the full variable domain is KAGVTQTPRYLIKTRGQQVTLSCSPISGHRSVSWYQQTPGQGLQFLFEYFSETQRNKGNFPGRFSGRQFSNSRSEMNVSTLELGDSALYLCASSLAGGPDTQYFGPGTRLTVL.

The chain has TRBV7-2 and TRBJ2-3; 8 nucleotides agree with TRBD1. The CDR3 spans 18 residues. Germline-derived CDR1 and CDR2 are SGHTA and FQGNSA. V gave up 2 bases and J gave up 3 bases; unmatched junction bases: 13. The CDR3 sequence is CASSLKGVGTGVTDTQYF. The CDR3 coding sequence is TGTGCCAGCAGCTTAAAGGGGGTGGGGACAGGTGTTACAGATACGCAGTATTTT.

J is TRBJ1-4 and V is TRBV29-1; D remains unclear. The CDR3 sequence is 13 residues long. Germline-derived CDR1 and CDR2 are SQVTM and ANQGSEA. V was shortened by 7 bases and J by 7 bases, with 16 bases between the two germline ends. The CDR3 loop reads CSADDQDGEKLFF. DNA for the CDR3: TGCAGCGCCGATGACCAGGACGGTGAAAAACTGTTTTTT.

The chain links TRBV11-3 to TRBJ1-1; tentative D call: TRBD1 (5 bases). CDR3 size: 12 residues. Between the trimmed V and J ends, which lost 1 base and 11 bases, there was a span of 11 bases. Per germline, CDR1 SGHNT and CDR2 YENEEA. This chain's CDR3 is CASSLGGAGAFF. The CDR3, as DNA: TGTGCCAGCAGCTTAGGGGGCGCCGGGGCTTTCTTT.

The J gene is TRBJ1-1, the V gene TRBV5-1; no firm D call. Germline loops: CDR1 SGHRS, CDR2 YFSETQ. The CDR3 is made up of 13 amino acids. V was shortened by 3 bases and J by 8 bases, with 14 bases between the two germline ends. The CDR3 DNA reads TGCGCCAGCAGCTCCGGGCCATTGGTCGAAGCTTTCTTT. Its protein is CASSSGPLVEAFF.

This clone was counted a few times. The chain combines TRBV7-3 with TRBJ1-5; no reliable D call. The CDR3 loop spans 13 amino acids. Trimming took 2 bases from V and 4 from J, leaving 6 bases between them. The germline V gene has CDR1 SGHTA and CDR2 FQGTGA. CDR3 in DNA: TGTGCCAGCAGCTTAGGTCTTAATCAGCCCCAGCATTTT. It specifies CASSLGLNQPQHF.

V usage is TRBV28 and J usage is TRBJ1-5, with D maybe TRBD1 (6 bases). Germline V CDR1 and CDR2: MDHEN, SYDVKM. Deletions cut 7 bases from V and 7 bases from J, with 17 bases between. The CDR3 loop spans 14 amino acids. The chain's CDR3 is CASTPQGRAQPQHF. CDR3 DNA sequence: TGTGCCAGCACCCCACAGGGACGAGCACAGCCCCAGCATTTT.

The sample holds one count of this clone. CDR3 DNA sequence: TGTGCCAGCTCACCACGGTCTGAGCAGTTCTTC. It codes for CASSPRSEQFF. The J gene is TRBJ2-1, the V gene TRBV18, with no clear D. This CDR3 has 11 amino acids. Germline lookup yields CDR1 KGHSH and CDR2 LQKENI. V was cut by 1 base and J by 9 bases, with 4 bases left in between.

The rearrangement links TRBV7-2 to TRBJ1-2; tentatively, D is TRBD1 (6 bases). V shed 1 base and J shed 4 bases, with 13 bases lying between them. CDR1 and CDR2 (germline): SGHTA, FQGNSA. The CDR3 has 15 amino acids. The CDR3 reads CASSLGRPGAYGYTF. In DNA form, the CDR3 reads TGTGCCAGCAGCTTAGGAAGGCCAGGGGCCTATGGCTACACCTTC.

Details on this clone: Other DNA sequences of this sample code for an identical CDR3. The chain is built from TRBV7-2 and TRBJ2-1; no firm D call. V shed 3 bases and J shed 8 bases, with 8 bases lying between them. The length of the CDR3 is 12 residues. Looked up from germline, CDR1 is SGHTA and CDR2 is FQGNSA. The DNA for the CDR3 is TGTGCCAGCAGCTTGGGTGGGCATGAGCAGTTCTTC. This translates into CASSLGGHEQFF.

The genes are TRBV5-5 and TRBJ1-1; no clear D. The CDR3 has 15 amino acids. Germline V gene data show CDR1 as SGHKS and CDR2 as YYEKEE (reference sequence). Trimming removed 0 bases at V and 3 bases at J, with 12 bases between. CDR3 amino acids: CASSLGAGRYTEAFF. CDR3 sequence (DNA): TGTGCCAGCAGCTTGGGGGCGGGGAGATACACTGAAGCTTTCTTT.

The gene calls are TRBV7-8 and TRBJ1-1; D not resolved. In germline, CDR1 is SGHVS, CDR2 FQNEAQ. The V end was cut by 5 bases, the J end by 1 base, with 14 bases between. This CDR3 has 15 residues. This CDR3 reads CASSRVWSGNTEAFF. The CDR3 DNA reads TGTGCCAGCAGCCGAGTGTGGTCCGGGAACACTGAAGCTTTCTTT.

The V call is TRBV27, the J call TRBJ2-7; possibly TRBD1 for D (5 bases). This CDR3 is 15 amino acids long. V dropped 4 bases and J dropped 0 bases, with 13 bases sitting between them. CDR1 MNHEY and CDR2 SMNVEV come from the germline V gene (reference sequence). The CDR3 DNA is TGTGCCAGCAGTTGGGGCAGGCCAAGCTCCTACGAGCAGTACTTC. This sequence encodes CASSWGRPSSYEQYF.

The chain couples TRBV6-5 to TRBJ2-7; 10 bases line up with TRBD2. The J segment lost 4 bases and the V segment lost 6 bases, leaving 9 bases of the junction unmatched. Germline values: CDR1 MNHEY, CDR2 SVGAGI. The CDR3 has 15 residues. The CDR3 protein is CASSRLIAGGYEQYF. CDR3 DNA: TGTGCCAGCAGCCGTCTGATAGCGGGAGGATACGAGCAGTACTTC.

The chain employs TRBV19 and TRBJ2-4, with a weak D call TRBD1 (6 bases). CDR1 LNHDA and CDR2 SQIVND come from the germline V gene (reference sequence). Trimming pared 4 bases from V and 6 bases from J, leaving 16 bases between. The CDR3 is 15 residues long. DNA of the CDR3: TGTGCCAGTAGTAGGACAGCCCCGTTGGGAAACATTCAGTACTTC. Its translation: CASSRTAPLGNIQYF.

The gene calls are TRBV7-9 and TRBJ2-2, with a possible D match to TRBD1 (5 bases). The V and J ends lost 0 bases and 5 bases respectively, with 10 bases between them. This CDR3 is built from 15 residues. Germline V gene sequence: CDR1 SEHNR, CDR2 FQNEAQ (reference sequence). The chain's CDR3 is CASSLARARTGELFF. The CDR3 DNA reads TGTGCCAGCAGCTTAGCCAGGGCGCGGACCGGGGAGCTGTTTTTT.

The chain is built from TRBV5-5 and TRBJ2-7; perhaps TRBD2 as D (6 bases). This CDR3 is built from 15 residues. Trimming removed 3 bases from V and 2 bases from J, with 15 bases in between. Germline CDR1 reads SGHKS; CDR2 reads YYEKEE (reference sequence). CDR3 region: CASSSSPGEAYEQYF. The CDR3 bases are TGTGCCAGCAGCTCCTCTCCGGGGGAGGCCTACGAGCAGTACTTC.

The gene calls are TRBV7-8 and TRBJ2-5, with D possibly called TRBD1 or TRBD2 (5 bases each). The CDR3 has 14 amino acids. The V end lost 5 bases, the J end lost 1 base, and 11 bases lay between the germline ends. Germline-derived CDR1 and CDR2 are SGHVS and FQNEAQ. This chain's CDR3 is CASSRGRTQETQYF. CDR3 DNA: TGTGCCAGCAGCAGGGGACGGACCCAAGAGACCCAGTACTTC.

The chain carries TRBV5-1 and TRBJ1-4; D gene uncertain. Germline CDR1 and CDR2: SGHRS and YFSETQ. Trimming took 5 bases from V and 5 from J, leaving 10 bases between them. This CDR3 spans 13 amino acids. CDR3 nucleotides: TGCGCCAGCAGACCCGGAGTCAATGAAAAACTGTTTTTT. This codes for CASRPGVNEKLFF.

The chain is built from TRBV7-2 and TRBJ2-7; no firm D call. The CDR3 contains 13 residues. V lost 5 bases to trimming and J lost 4 bases, with 12 bases between them. Germline loops: CDR1 SGHTA, CDR2 FQGNSA. The CDR3 DNA follows: TGTGCCAGCAGCGGAAAAGGAGTATACGAGCAGTACTTC. This sequence encodes CASSGKGVYEQYF.

The V call is TRBV19, the J call TRBJ2-7; D is undetermined. The germline V gene encodes CDR1 LNHDA and CDR2 SQIVND (reference sequence). This CDR3 contains 13 residues. V dropped 10 bases and J dropped 7 bases, with 20 bases sitting between them. The CDR3 bases are TGTGCCACCCGGAGCCATCTGACTCGAGAGCAGTACTTC. This codes for CATRSHLTREQYF.